This TCR beta chain is drawn from a study of cytomegalovirus exposure and HLA in healthy donors. The CDR3 extends over 13 amino acids. Germline values: CDR1 SGHTA, CDR2 FQGNSA. Germline trimming cut 7 bases from V and 4 bases from J; bases unmatched to any gene: 5. A multiplex PCR was run with 60 Vbeta primers and 13 Jbeta primers. The table came from immunoSEQ multiplex PCR; TCRdb's copy has only in-frame clones and leaves some out. The sample has 95,000 to 150,000 clones, 70% to 90% seen once. This chain connects TRBV7-2 to TRBJ1-2, with TRBD1 matching 8 bases. Input material: PBMCs. The sequence was collected from a man aged 35-49 years in good health and CMV-seronegative. CDR3 amino acids: CASTTGTGYGYTF. CDR3 nucleotide sequence: TGTGCCAGCACGACCGGGACAGGCTATGGCTACACCTTC. Drawing the rest from reference TRBV7-2 and TRBJ1-2, the complete variable domain is GAGVSQSPSNKVTEKGKDVELRCDPISGHTALYWYRQSLGQGLEFLIYFQGNSAPDKSGLPSDRFSAERTGGSVSTLTIQRTQQEDSAVYLCASTTGTGYGYTFGSGTRLTVV.